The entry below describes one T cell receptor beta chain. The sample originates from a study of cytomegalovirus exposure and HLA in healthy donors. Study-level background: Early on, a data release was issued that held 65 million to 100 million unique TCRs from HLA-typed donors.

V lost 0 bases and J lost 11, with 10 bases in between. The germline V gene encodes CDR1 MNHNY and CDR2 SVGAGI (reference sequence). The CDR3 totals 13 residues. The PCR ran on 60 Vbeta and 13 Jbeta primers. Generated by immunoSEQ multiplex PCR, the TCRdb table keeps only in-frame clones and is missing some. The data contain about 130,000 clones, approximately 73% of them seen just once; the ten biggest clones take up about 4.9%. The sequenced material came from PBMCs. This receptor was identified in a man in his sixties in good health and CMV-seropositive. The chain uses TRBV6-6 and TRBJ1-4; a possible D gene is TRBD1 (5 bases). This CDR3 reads CASSYSRDGKLFF. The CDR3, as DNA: TGTGCCAGCAGTTACTCCAGGGATGGGAAACTGTTTTTT.